One and the same sample provided the 2 T cell receptor beta chains below, sequenced in a study of T-cell reconstitution after alpha-beta-depleted transplantation in children. TCRbeta library preparation incorporated unique molecular identifiers. TCRdb recomputed calls from the PCR reads with MiXCR, one row per CDR3 protein. Found here are about 170,000 distinct CDR3 sequences, over 8.5% of them singletons; the top ten hold roughly an eighth. Sequences were derived from PBMCs, sampled before TCRalphabeta/CD19-depleted stem cell transplant. Every receptor here comes from a boy aged 2 to 10 with acute myeloid leukemia, due to receive a stem cell transplant.

This clonotype was seen ten or more times. V and J are TRBV15 and TRBJ2-3; perhaps TRBD1 as D (6 bases). Germline-derived CDR1 and CDR2 are LNHNV and YYDKDF (reference sequence). This CDR3 region has 15 residues. Deletions cut 4 bases from V and 5 bases from J, with 16 bases between. The CDR3 DNA sequence: TGTGCCACCAGCACAAACAGGGAGTTGGGAGATACGCAGTATTTT. Encoded protein: CATSTNRELGDTQYF.

This clonotype has at least ten counts. This chain links TRBV10-1 with TRBJ2-2, with 13 bases that match TRBD2. V gave up 0 bases and J gave up 0 bases; unmatched junction bases: 7. The germline CDR1 and CDR2 sequences are WNHNN and SYGVQD (reference sequence). There are 20 residues in the CDR3. The CDR3 sequence is CASSESRPGTSGTNTGELFF. Written as DNA, the CDR3 is TGCGCCAGCAGTGAGTCGAGACCCGGGACTAGCGGGACGAACACCGGGGAGCTGTTTTTT.